The source of this T cell receptor beta chain is a study of CD8 T cells in Susac syndrome. cDNA came from about 0.5 to 1 ug RNA primed by random hexamers. A single record per CDR3 protein comes from TCRdb applying MiXCR to the immunoSEQ multiplex PCR reads. The sample yields about 300,000 distinct CDR3 sequences, over 75% seen once. CDR1 and CDR2 from the germline V gene are LNHDA and SQIVND (reference sequence). This CDR3 is built from 12 residues. Between the trimmed V and J ends, which lost 4 bases and 4 bases, there was a span of 5 bases. V is TRBV19 and J is TRBJ2-1; D gene ambiguous. This receptor was obtained from a human donor with multiple sclerosis. The sequenced sample consisted of CD8+ T cells from PBMCs. The CDR3 DNA is TGTGCCAGTAGTACCCGTTACAATGAGCAGTTCTTC. Translation gives CASSTRYNEQFF. Supplemented by reference TRBV19 and TRBJ2-1, the full variable domain reads DGGITQSPKYLFRKEGQNVTLSCEQNLNHDAMYWYRQDPGQGLRLIYYSQIVNDFQKGDIAEGYSVSREKKESFPLTVTSAQKNPTAFYLCASSTRYNEQFFGPGTRLTVL.